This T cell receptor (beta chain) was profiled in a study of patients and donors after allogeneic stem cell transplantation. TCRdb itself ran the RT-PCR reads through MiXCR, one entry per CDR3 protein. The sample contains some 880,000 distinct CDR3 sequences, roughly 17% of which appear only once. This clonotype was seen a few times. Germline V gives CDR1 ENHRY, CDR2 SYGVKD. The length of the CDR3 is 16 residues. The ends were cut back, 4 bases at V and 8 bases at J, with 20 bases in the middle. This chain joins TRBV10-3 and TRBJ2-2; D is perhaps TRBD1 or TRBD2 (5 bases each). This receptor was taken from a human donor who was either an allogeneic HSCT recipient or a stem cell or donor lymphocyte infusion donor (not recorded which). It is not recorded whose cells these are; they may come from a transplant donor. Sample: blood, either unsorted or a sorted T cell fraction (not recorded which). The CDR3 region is CAISGGDLEAAGELFF. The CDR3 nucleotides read TGTGCCATCAGTGGTGGGGACCTCGAGGCGGCTGGGGAGCTGTTTTTT.